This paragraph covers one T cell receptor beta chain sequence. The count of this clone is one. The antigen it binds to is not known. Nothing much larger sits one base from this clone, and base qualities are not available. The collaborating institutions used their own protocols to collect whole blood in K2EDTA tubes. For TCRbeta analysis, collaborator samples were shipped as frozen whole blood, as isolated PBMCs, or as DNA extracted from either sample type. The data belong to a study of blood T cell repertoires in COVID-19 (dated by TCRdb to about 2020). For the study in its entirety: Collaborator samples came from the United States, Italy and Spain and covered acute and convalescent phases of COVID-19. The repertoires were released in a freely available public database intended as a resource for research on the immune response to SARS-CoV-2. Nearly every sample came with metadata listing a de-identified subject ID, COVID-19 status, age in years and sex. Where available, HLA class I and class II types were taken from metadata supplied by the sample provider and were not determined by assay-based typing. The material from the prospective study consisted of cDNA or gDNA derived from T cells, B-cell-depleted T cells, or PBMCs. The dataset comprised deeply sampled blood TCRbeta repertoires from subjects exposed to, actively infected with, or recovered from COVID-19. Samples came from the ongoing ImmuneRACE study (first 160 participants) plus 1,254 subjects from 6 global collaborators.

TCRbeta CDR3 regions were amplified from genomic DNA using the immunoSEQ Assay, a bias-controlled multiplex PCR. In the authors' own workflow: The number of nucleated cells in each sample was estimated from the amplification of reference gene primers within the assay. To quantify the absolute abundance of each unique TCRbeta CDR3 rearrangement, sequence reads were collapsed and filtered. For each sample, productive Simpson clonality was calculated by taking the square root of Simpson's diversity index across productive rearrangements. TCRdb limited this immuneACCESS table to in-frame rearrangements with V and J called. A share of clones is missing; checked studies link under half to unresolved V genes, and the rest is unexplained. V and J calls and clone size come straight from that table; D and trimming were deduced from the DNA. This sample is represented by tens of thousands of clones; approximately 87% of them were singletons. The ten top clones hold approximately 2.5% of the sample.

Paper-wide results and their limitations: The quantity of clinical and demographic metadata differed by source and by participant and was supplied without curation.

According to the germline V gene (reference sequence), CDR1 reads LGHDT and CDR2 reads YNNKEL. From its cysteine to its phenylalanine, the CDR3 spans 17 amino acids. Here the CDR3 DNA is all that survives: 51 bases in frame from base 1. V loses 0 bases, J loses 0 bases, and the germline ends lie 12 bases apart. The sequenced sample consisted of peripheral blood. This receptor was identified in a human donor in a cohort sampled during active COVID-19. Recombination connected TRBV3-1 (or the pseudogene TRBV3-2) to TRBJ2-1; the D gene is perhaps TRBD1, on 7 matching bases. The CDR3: CASSQDRGASSYNEQFF. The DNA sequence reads TGTGCCAGCAGCCAAGACAGGGGGGCCAGCTCCTACAATGAGCAGTTCTTC.